This T cell receptor beta chain was documented in a study of T-cell memory formation after mild COVID-19. Study at large: TCR clusters showed largely donor specificity. Study observations and caveats: Clones that contracted clustered mainly in CM and EM if CD4+ and in EMRA if CD8+.

Notes on this clonotype: Its matching antigen is unknown.

A single record per CDR3 protein comes from TCRdb applying MiXCR to the 5' RACE reads. The table lists 350,000 to 400,000 distinct CDR3 sequences, around an eighth of them singletons, with less than 25% in the top ten. This CDR3 is built from 15 residues. Per the germline V gene, CDR1 is LGHNA and CDR2 is YSLEER. The V gene lost 1 base and the J gene lost 0 bases, with 9 bases spanning the gap. The rearrangement uses TRBV4-3 and TRBJ1-1; D unresolved. The clonotype originates from a man aged 18-30 years who had mild COVID-19 (a few samples of this study predate the infection). Cell type and time point are not known. The source material was PBMCs or a T cell subset sorted from them (not recorded which). The CDR3: CASSQVARMNTEAFF. In DNA, the CDR3 is TGCGCCAGCAGCCAAGTCGCGCGGATGAACACTGAAGCTTTCTTT.